The present entry profiles one T cell receptor beta chain with its context. Its antigen remains unknown. From germline, CDR1 is ENHRY and CDR2 SYGVKD. The CDR3 contains 20 residues. Trimming took off 0 bases at V and 0 bases at J, with 21 bases between the two ends. This record comes from a study of early T cells in non-severe SARS-CoV-2 infection. Findings and limits, study-wide: VDJdb-based annotation leaned toward anti-spike CD8 responses and missed private and CD4 specificities.

Unique molecular identifier tags were affixed to discrete cDNA molecules. Each CDR3 protein gets one entry after TCRdb re-called the 5' RACE reads with MiXCR. The sample comprises 100,000 to 150,000 distinct CDR3 sequences, about 15% of which are singletons, and less than 25% rests with the top ten. The chain employs TRBV10-3 and TRBJ1-5; D call uncertain. This receptor was obtained from an adult who was a healthcare worker with PCR-confirmed SARS-CoV-2 infection or an uninfected control (not recorded which). Sequencing was done on a sample of whole blood. The CDR3 region is CAISESLSGLGGYSNQPQHF. DNA for the CDR3: TGTGCCATCAGTGAGTCCTTAAGCGGTCTAGGAGGATATAGCAATCAGCCCCAGCATTTT.